This T cell receptor (beta chain) appears in the sequencing data of a study of T cells in Graves' hyperthyroidism and ophthalmopathy. Across the study: The initial diagnosis was the point when peripheral blood was collected, ahead of any treatment. Points from the study as a whole: For ophthalmopathy, model prediction preceded onset by a median 6.5 months. Blood also showed most of the thyroid clonotypes that were expanded above 0.001.

If no ophthalmopathy progression occurred within 18 months, Graves' hyperthyroidism was stable. The junction had 3 bases not matched to a gene; V was cut back by 1 base and J by 3 bases. This CDR3 comprises 17 residues. Germline V CDR1 and CDR2: SGHTA, FQGNSA. This clonotype has more than one count but fewer than ten. Its antigen is not identified. Amplified regions were TCR beta CDR3 sequences from RNA transcripts. Primed by the HTBI set, a first-round RT-PCR was run on the TCR CDR3. TCRdb itself ran the multiplex PCR reads through MiXCR, one entry per CDR3 protein. The table lists some 620,000 distinct CDR3 sequences, around 15% of them singletons, with 3.8% in the top ten.

The sample taken for sequencing was blood. The sequence was collected from a woman between 25 and 40 years old with Graves' hyperthyroidism. The chain recombines TRBV7-2 with TRBJ2-2, with TRBD2 matching over 12 bases. Here the CDR3 DNA reads TGTGCCAGCAGCTTAGAACTAGCGGGGGGCCACACCGGGGAGCTGTTTTTT. It translates to CASSLELAGGHTGELFF.